This T cell receptor (beta chain) was documented in a study of shared clonotypes between healthy human individuals. Here immunoSEQ multiplex PCR was the method, and the copy in TCRdb shows in-frame clones only, minus some. The table has 650,000 to 750,000 clones, 72% seen once; the top ten hold 1.5% to 2%. Findings and caveats of the study: Non-shared clonotypes displayed generation probabilities falling below those of clonotypes present in all four donors.

This clone came up a few times. Antigen specificity is unknown. CDR3 size: 14 residues. The germline gives CDR1 MNHEY, CDR2 SVGAGI. V lost 7 bases, J lost 5 bases, and 18 bases lay in between. Sequenced material: memory CD4+ T cells sorted from blood. The subset denotes: CD45RA-negative fraction. The chain employs TRBV6-5 and TRBJ2-7, with D maybe TRBD1 (5 bases). This receptor was obtained from a woman aged 30 to 39 in good health. CDR3 amino acids: CASTPGRVIHEQYF. The CDR3 DNA reads as TGTGCCAGCACCCCTGGCAGGGTGATCCACGAGCAGTACTTC.